This T cell receptor (beta chain) is from a study of vaccination effects on CD4 cells after COVID-19. Study-level information: Antigen-specific CD4+ T cells were expanded with viral peptide pools in the ViraFEST assay before sequencing. Among convalescent patients, two provided samples 16 days and one week before vaccination. As their vaccination, participants received two doses of either BNT162b2 or mRNA-1273.

Culture proceeded for roughly ten days, and CD4+ T cells were then isolated. The person had PCR-confirmed SARS-CoV-2 infection between March and December 2020. Concerning this clone itself: Its antigen is not known.

Assay used: immunoSEQ multiplex PCR; TCRdb lists only in-frame clones, some missing. The table includes about 64,000 clones, more than 60% detected once. Germline CDR1 reads KGHSH; CDR2 reads LQKENI. V was pared by 0 bases and J by 6 bases, with 11 bases between. CDR3 length equals 14 residues. This TCR was recovered from a human donor who had a prior SARS-CoV-2 infection. The chain links TRBV18 to TRBJ1-1; D uncertain. This sample comprised CD4+ T cells from PBMCs cultured without peptide, obtained before COVID-19 vaccination. CDR3 nucleotide sequence: TGTGCCAGCTCACCACCCGTTATGAGCCCTGAAGCTTTCTTT. This gives the protein CASSPPVMSPEAFF. The full variable domain, completed using reference TRBV18 and TRBJ1-1, is NAGVMQNPRHLVRRRGQEARLRCSPMKGHSHVYWYRQLPEEGLKFMVYLQKENIIDESGMPKERFSAEFPKEGPSILRIQQVVRGDSAAYFCASSPPVMSPEAFFGQGTRLTVV.